One and the same sample provided the 9 T cell receptor beta chains below, sequenced in a study of blood T cell repertoires in COVID-19. The repertoire was sequenced with immunoSEQ multiplex PCR; TCRdb's copy has only in-frame clones and lacks some. The sample carries around 160,000 clones, roughly 80% recorded once. Specimen: peripheral blood. These receptors were taken from a woman over 75 with acute or convalescent COVID-19.

V usage is TRBV5-1 and J usage is TRBJ1-1, with TRBD1 as a possible D gene (6 bases). CDR1 is SGHRS, CDR2 YFSETQ, per germline. The CDR3 loop spans 14 amino acids. V dropped 0 bases and J dropped 1 base, with 7 bases sitting between them. The CDR3 bases are TGCGCCAGCAGCTTGGTGGGACAGAACACTGAAGCTTTCTTT. Translation: CASSLVGQNTEAFF. Filled out from reference TRBV5-1 and TRBJ1-1, the complete variable domain reads KAGVTQTPRYLIKTRGQQVTLSCSPISGHRSVSWYQQTPGQGLQFLFEYFSETQRNKGNFPGRFSGRQFSNSRSEMNVSTLELGDSALYLCASSLVGQNTEAFFGQGTRLTVV.

This clone was seen only a few times. This rearrangement joins TRBV6-1 to TRBJ1-2; D ambiguous. The CDR3 spans 14 residues. Germline V gene sequence: CDR1 MNHNS, CDR2 SASEGT. With 1 base removed from V and 4 bases from J, the gap between germline ends came to 10 bases. CDR3 nucleotide sequence: TGTGCCAGCAGTGAAGTTTTACAAGTCTATGGCTACACCTTC. It codes for CASSEVLQVYGYTF.

V gene TRBV7-3 combines with J gene TRBJ2-5, with TRBD2 matching 11 bases. Germline values: CDR1 SGHTA, CDR2 FQGTGA. The CDR3 runs 17 residues. Trimming at V came to 5 bases and at J to 5 bases, leaving 13 bases not matched to a gene. The CDR3 DNA sequence: TGTGCCAGCAGCCTCCCGAAGATAGCGGGGGGGCCTGAGACCCAGTACTTC. Translation gives CASSLPKIAGGPETQYF.

The chain is built from TRBV7-2 and TRBJ1-2; weak D call: TRBD1 (5 bases). The CDR3 loop spans 16 amino acids. Per germline, CDR1 SGHTA and CDR2 FQGNSA. V was pared by 4 bases and J by 4 bases, with 19 bases between. This chain's CDR3 is CASSSSLIRRGYGYTF. CDR3 DNA sequence: TGTGCCAGCAGCTCCTCCCTCATCCGTAGGGGCTATGGCTACACCTTC.

The chain joins TRBV3-1 (or the pseudogene TRBV3-2) to TRBJ2-1; D might be TRBD1 (6 bases). Between the trimmed V and J ends, which lost 2 bases and 10 bases, there was a span of 21 bases. CDR1 is LGHDT and CDR2 is YNNKEL in the germline V gene (reference sequence). The CDR3 is 16 residues long. The CDR3 reads CASSQTRTGLTGEQFF. DNA for the CDR3: TGTGCCAGCAGCCAAACGCGTACCGGGCTAACAGGGGAGCAGTTCTTC.

The chain employs TRBV28 and TRBJ1-4, with a possible D match to TRBD1 (6 bases). The germline V gene has CDR1 MDHEN and CDR2 SYDVKM. The CDR3 loop spans 15 amino acids. V was clipped by 7 bases and J by 5 bases, with 17 bases between them. CDR3 loop: CASTHMGARNEKLFF. Here the CDR3 DNA reads TGTGCCAGCACGCACATGGGGGCTCGGAATGAAAAACTGTTTTTT.

The CDR3 loop reads CASSLGLAGADTQYF. For the CDR3, the DNA is TGTGCCAGCAGCTTGGGACTAGCGGGAGCAGATACGCAGTATTTT. The genes are TRBV5-6 and TRBJ2-3; 12 nucleotides line up with TRBD2. Germline CDR1 and CDR2: SGHDT and YYEEEE. Trimming took 0 bases from V and 4 from J; bases not matched to a gene: 0. This CDR3 comprises 15 residues. Combining the CDR3 with reference TRBV5-6 and TRBJ2-3 gives the whole variable domain DAGVTQSPTHLIKTRGQQVTLRCSPKSGHDTVSWYQQALGQGPQFIFQYYEEEERQRGNFPDRFSGHQFPNYSSELNVNALLLGDSALYLCASSLGLAGADTQYFGPGTRLTVL.

This clone was counted once. The chain couples TRBV27 to TRBJ2-7; 10 bases line up with TRBD2. CDR1 and CDR2 (germline): MNHEY, SMNVEV (reference sequence). V dropped 7 bases and J dropped 5; count of bases not matched to a gene: 14. The CDR3 runs to 16 residues. The CDR3 DNA is TGTGCCAGCACCACCCTAGCGGGAGTCACCGGGAACGAGCAGTACTTC. It codes for CASTTLAGVTGNEQYF.

The V call is TRBV4-3, the J call TRBJ1-2; 10 bases line up with TRBD1. Germline V gene data show CDR1 as LGHNA and CDR2 as YSLEER. The CDR3 length is 15 residues. With V trimmed by 0 bases and J by 8 bases, 6 bases remained unmatched. The CDR3, as DNA: TGCGCCAGCAGCCAAGATCGGACAGGGGGTAGAGGCTACACCTTC. It specifies CASSQDRTGGRGYTF.